This is a list of T cell receptor beta chains from one sample in a study of cytomegalovirus exposure and HLA in healthy donors. Some clones are missing from TCRdb's copy, which holds only in-frame ones; the method was immunoSEQ multiplex PCR. There are roughly 130,000 clones in the sample; roughly four fifths occur only once, and roughly 1.2% lies in the top ten. The sample was PBMCs. The receptors were sampled from a girl aged 2-9 years in good health and CMV-seronegative. Each CDR3 is given with its conserved first and last residue. Each record gives: D gene, J gene, V gene, clone size, CDR3 protein, CDR3 DNA. D genes are given only for firm matches. The size field is filled for only some rows; it gives once, few, many or a size class.

-,TRBJ1-2,TRBV6-4,-,CASSDLPGNIYGYTF,TGTGCCAGCAGTGACCTTCCAGGGAATATCTATGGCTACACCTTC
TRBD2,TRBJ2-3,TRBV7-9,-,CASSLRLAGRTDTQYF,TGTGCCAGCAGCTTAAGACTAGCGGGACGCACAGATACGCAGTATTTT
TRBD2,TRBJ2-2,TRBV10-3,-,CANPHSGTSDPGELFF,TGTGCCAACCCCCATTCCGGGACTAGCGATCCCGGGGAGCTGTTTTTT
TRBD1,TRBJ2-7,TRBV7-2,-,CASSLAPGDSYEQYF,TGTGCCAGCAGCTTAGCGCCCGGGGACAGCTACGAGCAGTACTTC
-,TRBJ2-7,TRBV19,-,CASSSRRTDFYEQYF,TGTGCCAGTAGTAGTCGTAGGACAGATTTCTACGAGCAGTACTTC
TRBD1,TRBJ1-1,TRBV4-2,-,CASSQTGGAGERAEAFF,TGTGCCAGCAGCCAGACAGGGGGCGCGGGGGAACGGGCTGAAGCTTTCTTT
-,TRBJ1-2,TRBV9,-,CASSGAPNYGYTF,TGTGCCAGCAGCGGGGCACCTAACTATGGCTACACCTTC
-,TRBJ2-7,TRBV27,-,CASRGTGSSYEQYF,TGTGCCAGCCGGGGGACTGGGAGCTCCTACGAGCAGTACTTC
TRBD2,TRBJ2-1,TRBV5-1,-,CASSLYAGVPYNEQFF,TGCGCCAGCAGCTTGTACGCGGGAGTGCCTTACAATGAGCAGTTCTTC
-,TRBJ2-3,TRBV11-2,-,CASSLMVRSPDTQYF,TGTGCCAGCAGCTTAATGGTGCGGAGTCCAGATACGCAGTATTTT
-,TRBJ1-2,TRBV4-2,-,CASSQDRSTHYGYTF,TGTGCCAGCAGCCAAGATAGATCGACACATTATGGCTACACCTTC
TRBD2,TRBJ2-1,TRBV7-2,-,CASSLEFLAGGGNEQFF,TGTGCCAGCAGCTTAGAGTTTCTAGCGGGAGGGGGCAATGAGCAGTTCTTC
TRBD1,TRBJ1-4,TRBV7-9,-,CASSQGQGGNEKLFF,TGTGCCAGCAGCCAGGGACAGGGGGGAAATGAAAAACTGTTTTTT
-,TRBJ1-5,TRBV18,few,CASSSLQGGGSNQPQHF,TGTGCCAGCTCCTCGCTACAGGGTGGTGGGAGCAATCAGCCCCAGCATTTT
TRBD1,TRBJ2-5,TRBV5-1,-,CASSLDDRGWETQYF,TGCGCCAGCAGCTTGGATGACAGGGGCTGGGAGACCCAGTACTTC
TRBD1,TRBJ1-1,TRBV7-9,-,CASNFDRGNTEAFF,TGTGCCAGCAACTTTGACAGGGGGAACACTGAAGCTTTCTTT
-,TRBJ1-5,TRBV4-1,-,CASSLLGQSDQPQHF,TGCGCCAGCAGCCTCCTAGGACAGTCAGATCAGCCCCAGCATTTT
-,TRBJ2-6,TRBV27,-,CASSLGGSGANVLTF,TGTGCCAGCAGTTTGGGAGGCTCTGGGGCCAACGTCCTGACTTTC
TRBD2,TRBJ2-1,TRBV7-9,-,CASSLEAGYSYNEQFF,TGTGCCAGCAGCTTAGAAGCGGGGTACTCCTACAATGAGCAGTTCTTC
-,TRBJ2-7,TRBV6-1,-,CASSDQVGGSYEQYF,TGTGCCAGCAGTGATCAGGTGGGAGGCTCCTACGAGCAGTACTTC
-,TRBJ2-1,TRBV7-9,-,CASSLGFGIAHNEQFF,TGTGCCAGCAGCTTAGGGTTTGGAATAGCCCACAATGAGCAGTTCTTC
-,TRBJ2-7,TRBV20-1,-,CSATGPEQYF,TGCAGTGCTACAGGGCCCGAGCAGTACTTC
-,TRBJ2-6,TRBV27,-,CASSSDSGANVLTF,TGTGCCAGCAGTTCAGACTCTGGGGCCAACGTCCTGACTTTC
-,TRBJ2-7,TRBV30,-,CAWNPGVSGSEQYF,TGTGCCTGGAACCCGGGGGTATCCGGTAGCGAGCAGTACTTC
-,TRBJ2-2,TRBV7-7,-,CASSPFYPGTNTGELFF,TGTGCTAGCAGCCCTTTTTACCCGGGGACGAACACCGGGGAGCTGTTTTTT
TRBD1,TRBJ1-3,TRBV4-2,-,CASSQGQGADTIYF,TGTGCCAGCAGCCAAGGACAGGGGGCGGACACCATATATTTT
TRBD2,TRBJ2-1,TRBV27,-,CASSLSGGSEQFF,TGTGCCAGCAGTTTATCGGGGGGGAGTGAGCAGTTCTTC
TRBD2,TRBJ2-1,TRBV13,-,CASSFLSGRGSYNEQFF,TGTGCCAGCAGCTTTCTAAGCGGGAGGGGCTCCTACAATGAGCAGTTCTTC
TRBD1,TRBJ2-2,TRBV9,-,CASSVAYRTGHGELFF,TGTGCCAGCAGCGTAGCTTATAGGACAGGGCACGGGGAGCTGTTTTTT
TRBD1,TRBJ2-7,TRBV27,-,CASRYTRDRGYEQYF,TGTGCCAGCAGATACACCCGGGACAGGGGCTACGAGCAGTACTTC
TRBD2,TRBJ2-3,TRBV28,-,CASSQAGGADTQYF,TGTGCCAGCAGTCAAGCGGGAGGTGCAGATACGCAGTATTTT
TRBD1,TRBJ1-4,TRBV30,-,CAWSLDRGYETTNEKLFF,TGTGCCTGGAGTTTGGACAGGGGCTATGAAACAACTAATGAAAAACTGTTTTTT
-,TRBJ2-5,TRBV7-9,few,CASSLQPSFSFQETQYF,TGTGCCAGCAGCTTACAACCTAGCTTCTCGTTCCAAGAGACCCAGTACTTC
TRBD2,TRBJ2-3,TRBV2,-,CASSEPGVTSGDLTDTQYF,TGTGCCAGCAGTGAGCCCGGAGTGACTAGCGGGGACCTCACAGATACGCAGTATTTT
-,TRBJ1-2,TRBV5-1,once,CASREHTGFRAYGYTF,TGCGCCAGCAGGGAACACACAGGGTTTAGAGCTTATGGCTACACCTTC
TRBD2,TRBJ2-1,TRBV7-3,-,CASSFSGKGKFF,TGTGCCAGCAGCTTTAGCGGGAAAGGGAAGTTCTTC
-,TRBJ2-5,TRBV5-1,-,CASSLVVAGYQETQYF,TGCGCCAGCAGCTTGGTCGTTGCGGGGTACCAAGAGACCCAGTACTTC
TRBD1,TRBJ2-7,TRBV7-9,-,CASSLAGTVYEQYF,TGTGCCAGCAGCTTAGCCGGGACAGTCTACGAGCAGTACTTC
-,TRBJ2-2,TRBV4-1,-,CASSLSPGGELFF,TGCGCCAGCAGCCTTTCTCCGGGCGGGGAGCTGTTTTTT
TRBD2,TRBJ2-3,TRBV29-1,-,CSVEDIGWEGTDTQYF,TGCAGCGTTGAAGATATTGGGTGGGAGGGGACAGATACGCAGTATTTT
TRBD1,TRBJ1-2,TRBV2,-,CASSEGQGALGYTF,TGTGCCAGCAGTGAGGGACAGGGGGCGCTTGGCTACACCTTC
-,TRBJ1-1,TRBV29-1,-,CSVDGTGWGTEAFF,TGCAGCGTTGACGGAACAGGGTGGGGTACTGAAGCTTTCTTT
TRBD1,TRBJ2-7,TRBV28,-,CASNPHRDRGNEQYF,TGTGCCAGTAACCCGCACCGGGACAGGGGGAACGAGCAGTACTTC
-,TRBJ2-7,TRBV15,-,CATSREGGDSYEQYF,TGTGCCACCAGCAGAGAAGGCGGGGATAGCTACGAGCAGTACTTC
-,TRBJ2-3,TRBV5-4,-,CASKELPGWNTDTQYF,TGTGCCAGCAAAGAACTTCCGGGGTGGAACACAGATACGCAGTATTTT
TRBD2,TRBJ2-7,TRBV7-8,once,CASSLVLAGTSYEQYF,TGTGCCAGCAGCTTAGTACTAGCGGGGACCTCCTACGAGCAGTACTTC
TRBD2,TRBJ2-5,TRBV7-2,-,CASSLGVAGGRETQYF,TGTGCCAGCAGCTTAGGTGTAGCGGGGGGGAGAGAGACCCAGTACTTC
TRBD1,TRBJ1-1,TRBV18,few,CASSSQDRGIAEAFF,TGTGCCAGCTCATCCCAGGACAGGGGGATCGCTGAAGCTTTCTTT
-,TRBJ2-6,TRBV30,-,CAGTVSGANVLTF,TGTGCCGGGACCGTCTCTGGGGCCAACGTCCTGACTTTC
-,TRBJ1-4,TRBV29-1,-,CSVLQGVSNEKLFF,TGCAGCGTATTACAGGGCGTCTCTAATGAAAAACTGTTTTTT
TRBD1,TRBJ2-5,TRBV4-3,-,CASSRNPGGTGGETQYF,TGCGCCAGCAGCCGGAACCCCGGTGGGACAGGGGGAGAGACCCAGTACTTC
-,TRBJ2-1,TRBV12-1,-,CASSFLHATLDNEQFF,TGTGCCAGCAGCTTTCTTCACGCGACTCTTGACAATGAGCAGTTCTTC
TRBD2,TRBJ2-3,TRBV9,-,CASSLAGNQLTDTQYF,TGTGCCAGCAGCCTAGCGGGAAATCAATTAACAGATACGCAGTATTTT
-,TRBJ2-3,TRBV27,-,CASSLSGGSTDTQYF,TGTGCCAGCAGTTTATCGGGCGGGAGCACAGATACGCAGTATTTT
TRBD2,TRBJ2-1,TRBV10-1,-,CASSEVPSGPFGEQFF,TGCGCCAGCAGTGAGGTTCCTAGCGGGCCTTTCGGTGAGCAGTTCTTC